This TCR beta chain was retrieved from a study of T cell changes during pregnancy in multiple sclerosis. Repertoires were generated with immunoSEQ multiplex PCR, while TCRdb's copy carries only in-frame clones and drops some. The sample consists of around 100,000 clones, 90% of them appearing once. CDR1 SGHTA and CDR2 FQGNSA come from the germline V gene. The CDR3 totals 15 residues. Losses at the gene ends were 1 base for V and 8 bases for J; bases not matched to a gene: 7. This TCR was recovered from a female donor in good health, enrolled as a control in a pregnancy study. This sequence joins TRBV7-2 and TRBJ1-4, with TRBD1 matching 7 bases. The sequenced sample was peripheral blood, obtained in the second trimester of pregnancy. The CDR3 spells CASSLGGGISEKLFF. The CDR3 bases are TGTGCCAGCAGCTTAGGAGGGGGCATATCGGAAAAACTGTTTTTT. The full variable domain, completed using reference TRBV7-2 and TRBJ1-4, is GAGVSQSPSNKVTEKGKDVELRCDPISGHTALYWYRQSLGQGLEFLIYFQGNSAPDKSGLPSDRFSAERTGGSVSTLTIQRTQQEDSAVYLCASSLGGGISEKLFFGSGTQLSVL.